The rows below give T cell receptor beta chains drawn from one sample of a study of T cell repertoires in cytomegalovirus infection. TCRdb fed the reads into MiXCR, producing one record per CDR3 protein. The profile shows some 450,000 distinct CDR3 sequences, under 40% of them singletons. Sequenced sample: PBMCs. These receptor sequences come from a human donor in good health (CMV status not recorded). Some clones in this sample may be carry-over from other donors' samples. Both conserved end residues are part of each CDR3. D genes are given only for firm matches. Clone size is not always given. Where it is, it says once, few, many or a class for expanded clones.

cdr3_nt: TGTGCCAGCATGGGAGGTAGGCGCACTGAAGCTTTCTTT
cdr3_aa: CASMGGRRTEAFF
d_call: -
clone_size: -
v_call: TRBV2
j_call: TRBJ1-1

cdr3_nt: TGTGCCAGCAAAGGGGGGGGGCAGGACGAGCAGTACTTC
cdr3_aa: CASKGGGQDEQYF
d_call: -
clone_size: few
v_call: TRBV11-2
j_call: TRBJ2-7

cdr3_nt: TGCAGTGCCACCGAGGGTGGGGGATATGGCTACACCTTC
cdr3_aa: CSATEGGGYGYTF
d_call: -
clone_size: -
v_call: TRBV20-1
j_call: TRBJ1-2

cdr3_nt: TGTGCCAGCAGTGCTATCGGTGGTGGGGATTCACCCCTCCACTTT
cdr3_aa: CASSAIGGGDSPLHF
d_call: -
clone_size: -
v_call: TRBV6-1
j_call: TRBJ1-6

cdr3_nt: TGCGCCAGCAGTCCTAGCGGGGGGACGACAGATACGCAGTATTTT
cdr3_aa: CASSPSGGTTDTQYF
d_call: TRBD2
clone_size: once
v_call: TRBV10-2
j_call: TRBJ2-3

cdr3_nt: TGTGCCAGCATCCCAAACCCGGGTATGAACACTGAAGCTTTCTTT
cdr3_aa: CASIPNPGMNTEAFF
d_call: -
clone_size: -
v_call: TRBV27
j_call: TRBJ1-1

cdr3_nt: TGTGCCAGCAGTATCCACCCAGGACAGGAGAACCCAGATACGCAGTATTTT
cdr3_aa: CASSIHPGQENPDTQYF
d_call: TRBD1
clone_size: -
v_call: TRBV27
j_call: TRBJ2-3

cdr3_nt: TGTGCCAGTAGTATTCCGGGACAGGGGTTCAATGAGCAGTTCTTC
cdr3_aa: CASSIPGQGFNEQFF
d_call: TRBD1
clone_size: -
v_call: TRBV19
j_call: TRBJ2-1

cdr3_nt: TGTGCCAGCAGTTTAGCTGGGACAGGGGGGGACGAGCAGTACTTC
cdr3_aa: CASSLAGTGGDEQYF
d_call: TRBD1
clone_size: few
v_call: TRBV12-3/TRBV12-4
j_call: TRBJ2-7

cdr3_nt: TGTGCCAGCAGCTTAACTAGAAGCACAGATACGCAGTATTTT
cdr3_aa: CASSLTRSTDTQYF
d_call: -
clone_size: many
v_call: TRBV7-2
j_call: TRBJ2-3

cdr3_nt: TGTGCCAGCAAGAGGGAACGAAAGTCCAATGAAAAACTGTTTTTT
cdr3_aa: CASKRERKSNEKLFF
d_call: -
clone_size: few
v_call: TRBV6-1
j_call: TRBJ1-4

cdr3_nt: TGTGCCAGCAGCCCGCGCAGCGGCTTAGACGAGCAGTACTTC
cdr3_aa: CASSPRSGLDEQYF
d_call: -
clone_size: -
v_call: TRBV7-9
j_call: TRBJ2-7

cdr3_nt: TGCGCCAGCAGCTCGCTGGACACCTACAATGAGCAGTTCTTC
cdr3_aa: CASSSLDTYNEQFF
d_call: -
clone_size: few
v_call: TRBV5-1
j_call: TRBJ2-1

cdr3_nt: TGTGCCAGCAGCCCCCCGGAAGGCGCCACTGAAGCTTTCTTT
cdr3_aa: CASSPPEGATEAFF
d_call: -
clone_size: few
v_call: TRBV7-9
j_call: TRBJ1-1

cdr3_nt: TGTGCCAGCAATCTGGGCGGCAATGAAAAACTGTTTTTT
cdr3_aa: CASNLGGNEKLFF
d_call: -
clone_size: many
v_call: TRBV7-8
j_call: TRBJ1-4

cdr3_nt: TGTGCCAGCAGCTCCGCCGGGGGCAATGAGCAGTTCTTC
cdr3_aa: CASSSAGGNEQFF
d_call: -
clone_size: -
v_call: TRBV7-1
j_call: TRBJ2-1

cdr3_nt: TGTGCCACCAGCAGCGGCGGACTAGCTACAGATACGCAGTATTTT
cdr3_aa: CATSSGGLATDTQYF
d_call: TRBD2
clone_size: many
v_call: TRBV15
j_call: TRBJ2-3

cdr3_nt: TGTGCCAGCAGCTCGACCCAGGGGTCAAGCTCCTACGAGCAGTACTTC
cdr3_aa: CASSSTQGSSSYEQYF
d_call: -
clone_size: few
v_call: TRBV7-9
j_call: TRBJ2-7

cdr3_nt: TGTGCCAGCACCTTATCTAAAGAAGATAGAAGATTT
cdr3_aa: CASTLSKEDRRF
d_call: -
clone_size: -
v_call: TRBV6-9
j_call: TRBJ2-3

cdr3_nt: TGTGCCAGCAGCTTAGACAGGACTGTGTCCTACGAGCAGTACTTC
cdr3_aa: CASSLDRTVSYEQYF
d_call: -
clone_size: few
v_call: TRBV7-2
j_call: TRBJ2-7

cdr3_nt: TGTGCCAGCAGCTTAGATATAAATTCACCCCTCCACTTT
cdr3_aa: CASSLDINSPLHF
d_call: -
clone_size: few
v_call: TRBV11-3
j_call: TRBJ1-6

cdr3_nt: TGTGCCAGCAGCCAAGGGCGGGGCTCCTACAATGAGCAGTTCTTC
cdr3_aa: CASSQGRGSYNEQFF
d_call: -
clone_size: -
v_call: TRBV4-2
j_call: TRBJ2-1

cdr3_nt: TGTGCCAGCAGTGAAGCTTCCGGGACAGGGAGGGGCAATGAAAAACTGTTTTTT
cdr3_aa: CASSEASGTGRGNEKLFF
d_call: TRBD1
clone_size: -
v_call: TRBV2
j_call: TRBJ1-4

cdr3_nt: TGTGCCAGCAGCGGACAGGCCCACCACAATCAGCCCCCGCATTTT
cdr3_aa: CASSGQAHHNQPPHF
d_call: TRBD1
clone_size: -
v_call: TRBV7-2
j_call: TRBJ1-5

cdr3_nt: TGTGCCAGCATCAAACAGCGTGCAAGTGGCTACACCTTC
cdr3_aa: CASIKQRASGYTF
d_call: -
clone_size: many
v_call: TRBV7-2
j_call: TRBJ1-2

cdr3_nt: TGCAGTGCTTCCATGGGGTACGAGCAGTACTTC
cdr3_aa: CSASMGYEQYF
d_call: -
clone_size: few
v_call: TRBV20-1
j_call: TRBJ2-7

cdr3_nt: TGTGCCAGCAGTCCCTCGACAGGGACTGGCGTAAACACTGAAGCTTTCTTT
cdr3_aa: CASSPSTGTGVNTEAFF
d_call: TRBD1
clone_size: -
v_call: TRBV12-3/TRBV12-4
j_call: TRBJ1-1

cdr3_nt: TGTGCCAGCTCAACAAATAAGGACACTGAAGCTTTCTTT
cdr3_aa: CASSTNKDTEAFF
d_call: -
clone_size: -
v_call: TRBV18
j_call: TRBJ1-1

cdr3_nt: TGTGCCAGCAGCTTGTGGACAGGGGAACAAGAGACCCAGTACTTC
cdr3_aa: CASSLWTGEQETQYF
d_call: TRBD1
clone_size: many
v_call: TRBV7-6
j_call: TRBJ2-5

cdr3_nt: TGCAGTGCTAGAGATCCACTCTCGGCTCAAGAGACCCAGTACTTC
cdr3_aa: CSARDPLSAQETQYF
d_call: -
clone_size: -
v_call: TRBV20-1
j_call: TRBJ2-5

cdr3_nt: TGTGCCAGCAGCTTAAACAGGGGGCGGGAGACCCAGTACTTC
cdr3_aa: CASSLNRGRETQYF
d_call: TRBD1
clone_size: many
v_call: TRBV7-2
j_call: TRBJ2-5

cdr3_nt: TGCAGTGCTAGAGATCCCTTAGGGGCTTCTTTCTATGGCTACACCTTC
cdr3_aa: CSARDPLGASFYGYTF
d_call: -
clone_size: few
v_call: TRBV20-1
j_call: TRBJ1-2

cdr3_nt: TGTGCCAGCAGCCCTTTTGAGGGGTCTCAGCCCCAGCATTTT
cdr3_aa: CASSPFEGSQPQHF
d_call: -
clone_size: many
v_call: TRBV7-6
j_call: TRBJ1-5

cdr3_nt: TGTGCCAGCAGCTTGGGATGGGACAGGAGCTCCTACGAGCAGTACTTC
cdr3_aa: CASSLGWDRSSYEQYF
d_call: TRBD1
clone_size: many
v_call: TRBV7-2
j_call: TRBJ2-7

cdr3_nt: TGTGCCAGCAGCTTAGGGCAGGGGAAATACGAGCAGTACTTC
cdr3_aa: CASSLGQGKYEQYF
d_call: -
clone_size: -
v_call: TRBV7-3
j_call: TRBJ2-7

cdr3_nt: TGTGCCAGTAGTATAGTTCAGGGTTTGACCGGGGAGCTGTTTTTT
cdr3_aa: CASSIVQGLTGELFF
d_call: -
clone_size: -
v_call: TRBV19
j_call: TRBJ2-2

cdr3_nt: TGTGCCAGCAGCCGCGGCAGCGGGGAGACCCAGTACTTC
cdr3_aa: CASSRGSGETQYF
d_call: -
clone_size: many
v_call: TRBV7-2
j_call: TRBJ2-5

cdr3_nt: TGTGCCAGCAGCAACTACGGGACAGGGGGCTTAAAGACCCAGTACTTC
cdr3_aa: CASSNYGTGGLKTQYF
d_call: TRBD1
clone_size: few
v_call: TRBV11-2
j_call: TRBJ2-5

cdr3_nt: TGTGCCAGCAGTGAAGGGATAACGGGACAGCCCCAGCATTTT
cdr3_aa: CASSEGITGQPQHF
d_call: -
clone_size: -
v_call: TRBV6-1
j_call: TRBJ1-5

cdr3_nt: TGTGCCAGTAGTATAATACGGGGGAGCGATCCCAATGAGCAGTTCTTC
cdr3_aa: CASSIIRGSDPNEQFF
d_call: -
clone_size: -
v_call: TRBV19
j_call: TRBJ2-1